This T cell receptor (beta chain) originates from a study of CD4 T cells in relation to SARS-CoV-2 and coronaviruses. In the study overall: ViraFEST: approximately ten-day antigen culture of PBMCs, then TCR beta CDR3 sequencing. Negative control cultures got HIV-1 Nef peptides or no peptide. The restricting HLA molecule for shared crossreactive spike epitopes was mapped.

Sequencing used immunoSEQ multiplex PCR; TCRdb keeps in-frame clones, though not all of them. This repertoire shows tens of thousands of clones, more than 65% found once; its top ten account for roughly 17%. Before the COVID-19 pandemic, during about 2010-2018, CD4+ T cells were taken from unexposed donors. Isolation of CD4+ T cells took place after nine to ten days in culture. Testing used SARS-CoV-2 S/N and four cold-coronavirus spikes on unexposed-donor CD4+ T cells, cells permitting. About this clone itself: Its matching antigen is unknown.

The origin of this receptor is a human donor in good health. The sample taken for sequencing was CD4+ T cells from PBMCs, cultured in vitro.

The CDR3 is CASSLPWTGRVNEQFF. The DNA of the CDR3 is TGTGCCAGCAGTTTACCCTGGACAGGGAGGGTAAATGAGCAGTTCTTC. The chain has TRBV28 and TRBJ2-1, with D maybe TRBD1 (8 bases). The CDR3 is made up of 16 amino acids. V was clipped by 2 bases and J by 7 bases, with 18 bases between them. Germline V lookup: CDR1 MDHEN, CDR2 SYDVKM. The full variable domain, its missing parts supplied by reference TRBV28 and TRBJ2-1, is DVKVTQSSRYLVKRTGEKVFLECVQDMDHENMFWYRQDPGLGLRLIYFSYDVKMKEKGDIPEGYSVSREKKERFSLILESASTNQTSMYLCASSLPWTGRVNEQFFGPGTRLTVL.